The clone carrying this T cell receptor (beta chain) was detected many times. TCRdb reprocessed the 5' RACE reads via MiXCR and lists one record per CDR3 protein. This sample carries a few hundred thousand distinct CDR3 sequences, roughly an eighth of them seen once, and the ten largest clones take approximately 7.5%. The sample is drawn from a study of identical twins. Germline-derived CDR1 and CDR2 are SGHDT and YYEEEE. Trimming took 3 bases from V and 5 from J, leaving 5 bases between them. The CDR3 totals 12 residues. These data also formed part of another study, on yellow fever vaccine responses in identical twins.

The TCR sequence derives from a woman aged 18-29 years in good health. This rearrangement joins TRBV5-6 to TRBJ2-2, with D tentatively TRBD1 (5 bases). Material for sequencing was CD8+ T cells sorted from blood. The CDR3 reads CASSSGTGELFF. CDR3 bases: TGTGCCAGCAGCTCAGGGACCGGGGAGCTGTTTTTT.